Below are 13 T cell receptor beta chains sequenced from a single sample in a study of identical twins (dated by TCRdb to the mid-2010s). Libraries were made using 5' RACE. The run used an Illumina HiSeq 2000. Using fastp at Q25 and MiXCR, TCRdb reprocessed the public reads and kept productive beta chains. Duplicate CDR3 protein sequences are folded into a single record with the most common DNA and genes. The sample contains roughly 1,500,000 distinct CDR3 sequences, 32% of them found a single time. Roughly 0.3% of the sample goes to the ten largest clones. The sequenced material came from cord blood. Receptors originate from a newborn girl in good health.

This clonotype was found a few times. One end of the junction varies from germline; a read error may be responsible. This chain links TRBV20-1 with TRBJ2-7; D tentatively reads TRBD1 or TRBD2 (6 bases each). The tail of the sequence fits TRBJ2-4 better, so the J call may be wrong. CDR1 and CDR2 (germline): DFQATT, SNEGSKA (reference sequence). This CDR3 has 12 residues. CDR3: CSARPRGDIQYF. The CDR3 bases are TGCAGCGCTAGACCTAGGGGGGACATTCAGTACTTC.

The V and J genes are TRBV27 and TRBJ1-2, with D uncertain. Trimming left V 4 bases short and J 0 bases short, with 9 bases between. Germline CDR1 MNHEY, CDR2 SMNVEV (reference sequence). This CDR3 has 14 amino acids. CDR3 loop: CASSSNSPNYGYTF. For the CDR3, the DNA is TGTGCCAGCAGTTCGAACAGCCCTAACTATGGCTACACCTTC.

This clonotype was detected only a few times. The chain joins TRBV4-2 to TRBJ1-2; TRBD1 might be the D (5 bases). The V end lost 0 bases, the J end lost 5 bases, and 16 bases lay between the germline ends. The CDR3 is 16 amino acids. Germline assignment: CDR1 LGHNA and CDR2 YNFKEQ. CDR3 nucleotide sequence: TGTGCCAGCAGCCAAGATCGGTGGTGGGCAGGGTATGGCTACACCTTC. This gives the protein CASSQDRWWAGYGYTF.

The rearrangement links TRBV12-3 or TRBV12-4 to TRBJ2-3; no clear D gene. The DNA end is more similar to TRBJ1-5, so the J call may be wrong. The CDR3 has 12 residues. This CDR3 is CASTRGPDTQHF. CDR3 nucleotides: TGTGCCAGCACCCGGGGTCCAGATACGCAGCATTTT.

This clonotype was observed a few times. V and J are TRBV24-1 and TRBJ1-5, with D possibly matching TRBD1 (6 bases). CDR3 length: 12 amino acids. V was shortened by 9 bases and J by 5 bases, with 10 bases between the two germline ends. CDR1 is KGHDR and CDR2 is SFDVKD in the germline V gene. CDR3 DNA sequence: TGTGCCACCGGAGGGGGGGATCAGCCCCAGCATTTT. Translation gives CATGGGDQPQHF.

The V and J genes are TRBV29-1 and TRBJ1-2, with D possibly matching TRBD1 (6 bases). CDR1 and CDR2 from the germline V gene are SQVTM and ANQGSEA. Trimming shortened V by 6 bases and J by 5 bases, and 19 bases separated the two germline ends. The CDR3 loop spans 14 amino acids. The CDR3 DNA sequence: TGCAGCGTAGTGGACGGACGGGGGCCTTATGGCTACACCTTC. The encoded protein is CSVVDGRGPYGYTF.

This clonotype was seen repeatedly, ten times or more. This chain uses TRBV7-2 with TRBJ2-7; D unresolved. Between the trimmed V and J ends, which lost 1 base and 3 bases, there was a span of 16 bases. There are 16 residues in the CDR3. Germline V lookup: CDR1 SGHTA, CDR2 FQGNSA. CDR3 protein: CASSLGSGLTDYEQYF. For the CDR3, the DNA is TGTGCCAGCAGCTTAGGGTCCGGTCTGACCGACTACGAGCAGTACTTC.

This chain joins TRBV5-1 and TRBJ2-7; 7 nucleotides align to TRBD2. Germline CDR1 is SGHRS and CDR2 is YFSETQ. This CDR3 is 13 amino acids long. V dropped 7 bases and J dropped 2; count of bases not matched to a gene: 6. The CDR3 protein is CASGRDYTYEQYF. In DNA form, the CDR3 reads TGCGCCAGCGGCCGGGACTATACCTACGAGCAGTACTTC.

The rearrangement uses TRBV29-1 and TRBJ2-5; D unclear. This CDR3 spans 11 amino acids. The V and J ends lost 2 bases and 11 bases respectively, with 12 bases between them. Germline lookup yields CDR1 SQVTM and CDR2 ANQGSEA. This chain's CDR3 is CSVELVNEQYF. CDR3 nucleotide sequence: TGCAGCGTTGAATTAGTAAATGAGCAGTACTTC.

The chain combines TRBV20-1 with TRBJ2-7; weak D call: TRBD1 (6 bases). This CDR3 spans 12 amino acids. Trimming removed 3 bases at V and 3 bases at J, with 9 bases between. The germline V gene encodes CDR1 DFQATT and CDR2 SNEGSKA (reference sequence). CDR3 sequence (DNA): TGCAGTGCTAGCAGGACAGTCTACGAGCAGTACTTC. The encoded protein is CSASRTVYEQYF.

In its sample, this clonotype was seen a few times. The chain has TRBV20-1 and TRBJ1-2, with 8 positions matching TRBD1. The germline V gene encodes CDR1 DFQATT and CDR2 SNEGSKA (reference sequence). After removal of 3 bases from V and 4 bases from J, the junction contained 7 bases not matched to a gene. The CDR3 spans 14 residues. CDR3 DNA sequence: TGCAGTGCTAGCAAACAGGGGGTGGGCTATGGCTACACCTTC. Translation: CSASKQGVGYGYTF.

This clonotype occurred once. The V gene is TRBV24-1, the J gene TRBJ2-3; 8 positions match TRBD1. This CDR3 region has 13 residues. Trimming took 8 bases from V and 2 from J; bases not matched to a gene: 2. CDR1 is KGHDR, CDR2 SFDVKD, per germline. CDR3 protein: CATTDRVTDTQYF. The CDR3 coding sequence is TGTGCCACCACGGACAGGGTCACAGATACGCAGTATTTT.

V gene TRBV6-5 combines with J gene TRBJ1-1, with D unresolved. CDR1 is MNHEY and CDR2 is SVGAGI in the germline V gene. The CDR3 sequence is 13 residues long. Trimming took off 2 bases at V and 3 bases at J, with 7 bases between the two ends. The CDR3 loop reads CASSYERDTEAFF. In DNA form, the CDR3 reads TGTGCCAGCAGTTACGAGCGGGACACTGAAGCTTTCTTT.